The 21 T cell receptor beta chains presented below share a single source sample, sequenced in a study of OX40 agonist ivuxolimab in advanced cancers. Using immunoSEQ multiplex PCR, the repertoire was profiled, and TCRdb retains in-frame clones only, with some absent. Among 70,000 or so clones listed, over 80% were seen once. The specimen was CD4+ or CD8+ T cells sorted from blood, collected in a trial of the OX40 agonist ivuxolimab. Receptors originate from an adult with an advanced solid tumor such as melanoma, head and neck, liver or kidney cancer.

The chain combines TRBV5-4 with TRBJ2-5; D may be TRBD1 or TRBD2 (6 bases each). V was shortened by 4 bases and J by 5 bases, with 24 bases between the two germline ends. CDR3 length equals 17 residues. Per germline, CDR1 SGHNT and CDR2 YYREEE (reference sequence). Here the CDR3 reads CASSLEGQGMVGETQYF. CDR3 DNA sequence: TGTGCCAGCAGCCTGGAGGGGCAGGGGATGGTTGGGGAGACCCAGTACTTC.

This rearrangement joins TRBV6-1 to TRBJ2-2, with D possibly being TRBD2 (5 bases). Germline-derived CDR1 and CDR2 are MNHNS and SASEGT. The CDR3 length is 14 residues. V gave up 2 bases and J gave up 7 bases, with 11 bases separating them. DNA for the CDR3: TGTGCCAGCAGTGAAACGGTTGAGGGCGGGGAGCTGTTTTTT. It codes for CASSETVEGGELFF.

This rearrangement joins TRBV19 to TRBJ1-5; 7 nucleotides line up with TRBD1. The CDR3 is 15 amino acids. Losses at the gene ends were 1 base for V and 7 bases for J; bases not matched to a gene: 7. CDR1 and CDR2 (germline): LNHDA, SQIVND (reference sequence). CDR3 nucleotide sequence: TGTGCCAGTAGTATAGTCCCTGACAGGGCACAGCCCCAGCATTTT. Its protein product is CASSIVPDRAQPQHF.

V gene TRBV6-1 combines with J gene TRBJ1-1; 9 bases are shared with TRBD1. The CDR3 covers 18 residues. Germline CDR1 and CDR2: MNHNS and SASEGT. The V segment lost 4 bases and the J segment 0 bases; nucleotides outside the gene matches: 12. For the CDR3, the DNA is TGTGCCAGCAGTGTCCCCGGGACAGGGAGGTGGGTGAACACTGAAGCTTTCTTT. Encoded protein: CASSVPGTGRWVNTEAFF.

The CDR3 loop reads CASSPLARLPDTQYF. Written as DNA, the CDR3 is TGTGCCAGCAGCCCACTAGCGCGACTCCCAGATACGCAGTATTTT. The chain carries TRBV7-9 and TRBJ2-3; 7 nucleotides line up with TRBD2. The ends lost 5 bases at V and 4 bases at J; junction bases unmatched: 9. Germline CDR1 is SEHNR and CDR2 is FQNEAQ (reference sequence). The CDR3 consists of 15 residues.

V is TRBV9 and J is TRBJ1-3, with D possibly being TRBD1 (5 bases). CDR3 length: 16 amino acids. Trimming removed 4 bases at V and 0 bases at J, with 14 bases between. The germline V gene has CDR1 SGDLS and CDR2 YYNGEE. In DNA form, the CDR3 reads TGTGCCAGCAGCACACGACAGCGCGACTCTGGAAACACCATATATTTT. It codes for CASSTRQRDSGNTIYF. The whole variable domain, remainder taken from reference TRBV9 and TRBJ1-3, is DSGVTQTPKHLITATGQRVTLRCSPRSGDLSVYWYQQSLDQGLQFLIQYYNGEERAKGNILERFSAQQFPDLHSELNLSSLELGDSALYFCASSTRQRDSGNTIYFGEGSWLTVV.

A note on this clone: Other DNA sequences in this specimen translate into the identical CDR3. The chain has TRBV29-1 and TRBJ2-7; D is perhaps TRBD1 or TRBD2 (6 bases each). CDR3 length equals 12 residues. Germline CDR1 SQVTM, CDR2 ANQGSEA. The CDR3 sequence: CSAAGGSYEQYF. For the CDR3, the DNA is TGCAGTGCCGCCGGGGGCAGCTACGAGCAGTACTTC.

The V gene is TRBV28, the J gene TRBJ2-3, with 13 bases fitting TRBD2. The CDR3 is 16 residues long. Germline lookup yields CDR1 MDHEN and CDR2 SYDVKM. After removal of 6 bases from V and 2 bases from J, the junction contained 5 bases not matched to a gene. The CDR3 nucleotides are TGTGCCAGCAGCTCCGGACTAGCGGGAGCCACAGATACGCAGTATTTT. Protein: CASSSGLAGATDTQYF. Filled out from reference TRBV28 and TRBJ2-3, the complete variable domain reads DVKVTQSSRYLVKRTGEKVFLECVQDMDHENMFWYRQDPGLGLRLIYFSYDVKMKEKGDIPEGYSVSREKKERFSLILESASTNQTSMYLCASSSGLAGATDTQYFGPGTRLTVL.

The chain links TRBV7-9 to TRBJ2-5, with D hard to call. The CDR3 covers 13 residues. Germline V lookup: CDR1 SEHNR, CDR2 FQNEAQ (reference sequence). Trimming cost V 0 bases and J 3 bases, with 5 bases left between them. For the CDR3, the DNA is TGTGCCAGCAGCTTAGCGCCGAAAGAGACCCAGTACTTC. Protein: CASSLAPKETQYF.

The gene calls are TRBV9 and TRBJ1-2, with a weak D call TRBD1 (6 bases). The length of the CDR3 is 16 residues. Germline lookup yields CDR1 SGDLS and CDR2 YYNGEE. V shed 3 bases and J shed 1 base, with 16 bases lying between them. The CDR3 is CASSAAGQNFNYGYTF. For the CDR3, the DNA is TGTGCCAGCAGCGCCGCCGGACAGAATTTTAACTATGGCTACACCTTC.

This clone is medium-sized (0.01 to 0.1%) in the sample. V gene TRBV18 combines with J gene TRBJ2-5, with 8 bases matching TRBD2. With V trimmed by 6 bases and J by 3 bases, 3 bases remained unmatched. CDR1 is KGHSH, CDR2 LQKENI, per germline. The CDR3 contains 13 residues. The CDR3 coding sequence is TGTGCCAGCTCGATGACTAGCGAAGAGACCCAGTACTTC. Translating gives CASSMTSEETQYF.

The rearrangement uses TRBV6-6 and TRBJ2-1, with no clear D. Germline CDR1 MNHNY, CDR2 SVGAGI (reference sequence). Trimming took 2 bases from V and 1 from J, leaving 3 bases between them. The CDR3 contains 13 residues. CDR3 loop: CASSYISYNEQFF. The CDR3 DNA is TGTGCCAGCAGTTACATATCCTACAATGAGCAGTTCTTC.

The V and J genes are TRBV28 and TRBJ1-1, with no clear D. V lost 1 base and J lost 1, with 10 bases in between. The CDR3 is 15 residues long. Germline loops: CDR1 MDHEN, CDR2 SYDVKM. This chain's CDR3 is CASSLFGEGNTEAFF. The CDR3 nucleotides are TGTGCCAGCAGTTTATTTGGTGAGGGGAACACTGAAGCTTTCTTT. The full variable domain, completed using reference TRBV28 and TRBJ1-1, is DVKVTQSSRYLVKRTGEKVFLECVQDMDHENMFWYRQDPGLGLRLIYFSYDVKMKEKGDIPEGYSVSREKKERFSLILESASTNQTSMYLCASSLFGEGNTEAFFGQGTRLTVV.

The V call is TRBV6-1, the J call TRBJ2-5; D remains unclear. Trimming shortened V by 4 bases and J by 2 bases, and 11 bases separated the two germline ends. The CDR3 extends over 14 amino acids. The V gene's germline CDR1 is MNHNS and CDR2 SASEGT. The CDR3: CASSVILPQETQYF. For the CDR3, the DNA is TGTGCCAGCAGTGTCATTTTACCTCAAGAGACCCAGTACTTC.

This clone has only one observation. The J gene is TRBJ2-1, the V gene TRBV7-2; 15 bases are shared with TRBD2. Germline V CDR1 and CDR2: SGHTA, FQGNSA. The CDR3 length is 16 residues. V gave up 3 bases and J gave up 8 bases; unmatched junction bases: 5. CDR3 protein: CASSFAGTSGRYEQFF. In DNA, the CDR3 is TGTGCCAGCAGCTTCGCCGGGACTAGCGGGAGGTATGAGCAGTTCTTC.

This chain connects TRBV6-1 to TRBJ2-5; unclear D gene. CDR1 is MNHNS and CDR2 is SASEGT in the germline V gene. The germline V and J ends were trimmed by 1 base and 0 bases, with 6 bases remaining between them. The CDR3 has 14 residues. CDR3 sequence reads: CASSEGRDQETQYF. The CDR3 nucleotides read TGTGCCAGCAGTGAAGGCCGGGACCAAGAGACCCAGTACTTC.

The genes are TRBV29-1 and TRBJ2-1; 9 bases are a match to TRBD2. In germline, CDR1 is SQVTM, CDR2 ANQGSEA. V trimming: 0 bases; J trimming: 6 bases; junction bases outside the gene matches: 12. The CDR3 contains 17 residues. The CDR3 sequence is CSVEEAGGSSAVNEQFF. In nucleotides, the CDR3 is TGCAGCGTTGAAGAGGCGGGAGGGTCCTCGGCGGTCAATGAGCAGTTCTTC.

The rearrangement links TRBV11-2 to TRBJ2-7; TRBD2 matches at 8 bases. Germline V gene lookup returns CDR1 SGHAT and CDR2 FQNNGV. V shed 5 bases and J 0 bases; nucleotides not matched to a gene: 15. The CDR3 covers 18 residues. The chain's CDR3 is CASSLTGSSSGFSYEQYF. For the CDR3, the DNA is TGTGCCAGCAGCCTTACTGGGTCGTCTAGCGGGTTCTCCTACGAGCAGTACTTC. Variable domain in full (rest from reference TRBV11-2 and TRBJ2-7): EAGVAQSPRYKIIEKRQSVAFWCNPISGHATLYWYQQILGQGPKLLIQFQNNGVVDDSQLPKDRFSAERLKGVDSTLKIQPAKLEDSAVYLCASSLTGSSSGFSYEQYFGPGTRLTVT.

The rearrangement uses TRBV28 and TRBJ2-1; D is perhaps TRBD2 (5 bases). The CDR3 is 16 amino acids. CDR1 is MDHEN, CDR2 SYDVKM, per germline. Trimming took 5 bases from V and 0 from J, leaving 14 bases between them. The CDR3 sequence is CASSLQLVSSYNEQFF. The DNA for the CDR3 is TGTGCCAGCAGTCTGCAACTAGTGAGCTCCTACAATGAGCAGTTCTTC. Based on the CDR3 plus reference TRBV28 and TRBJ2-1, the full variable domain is DVKVTQSSRYLVKRTGEKVFLECVQDMDHENMFWYRQDPGLGLRLIYFSYDVKMKEKGDIPEGYSVSREKKERFSLILESASTNQTSMYLCASSLQLVSSYNEQFFGPGTRLTVL.

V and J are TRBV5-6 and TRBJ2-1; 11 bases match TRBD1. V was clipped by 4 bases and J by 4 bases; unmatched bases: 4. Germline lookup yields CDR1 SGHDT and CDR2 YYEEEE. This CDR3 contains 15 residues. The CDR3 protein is CASSGTGGMYNEQFF. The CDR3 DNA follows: TGTGCCAGCAGCGGGACAGGGGGTATGTACAATGAGCAGTTCTTC. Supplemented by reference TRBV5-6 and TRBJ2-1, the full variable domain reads DAGVTQSPTHLIKTRGQQVTLRCSPKSGHDTVSWYQQALGQGPQFIFQYYEEEERQRGNFPDRFSGHQFPNYSSELNVNALLLGDSALYLCASSGTGGMYNEQFFGPGTRLTVL.

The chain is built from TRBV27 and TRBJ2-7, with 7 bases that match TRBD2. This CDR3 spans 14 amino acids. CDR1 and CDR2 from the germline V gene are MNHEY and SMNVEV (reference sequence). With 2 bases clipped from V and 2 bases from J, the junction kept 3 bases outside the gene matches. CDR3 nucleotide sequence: TGTGCCAGCAGTTTAGCGGGAGAGACCTACGAGCAGTACTTC. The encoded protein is CASSLAGETYEQYF.